Sequencing of this T cell receptor beta chain was carried out in a study of long-term antiretroviral therapy in people with HIV. Study-level findings and limits: On ART adherence, viral resistance or therapy changes, no data were available.

Investigators performed immunoSEQ version v3.0 at survey level. TCRdb's table, derived via immunoSEQ multiplex PCR, lists solely in-frame clones and lacks some. Of around 26,000 clones in the sample, 76% are singletons; the top ten hold roughly 4.9%. This CDR3 contains 13 residues. With 6 bases removed from V and 3 bases from J, the gap between germline ends came to 11 bases. Looked up from germline, CDR1 is KGHSH and CDR2 is LQKENI. Details on this clone: Its target is not known.

HIV-positive participants were all treated in the United States. The clonotype comes from a middle-aged woman with HIV. The chain links TRBV18 to TRBJ1-1; D uncertain. Sequencing used unsorted PBMCs, obtained 0.5 years after starting antiretroviral therapy. CDR3 amino acids: CASSRGPDTEAFF. The DNA of the CDR3 is TGTGCCAGCTCCCGGGGTCCCGACACTGAAGCTTTCTTT.